One and the same sample provided the 22 T cell receptor beta chains below, sequenced in a study of control samples from healthy donors and cancer patients. The protocol was immunoSEQ multiplex PCR, while the TCRdb copy is restricted to in-frame clones and leaves out a portion. The repertoire has around 95,000 clones, more than 75% of them found once; the top ten carry under 20%. The sequencing sample was made of blood. All receptors come from a woman aged 50 to 60 in good health.

The rearrangement links TRBV6-5 to TRBJ1-2; TRBD1 is a possible D gene (5 bases). The CDR3 consists of 13 residues. Germline V CDR1 and CDR2: MNHEY, SVGAGI. The V gene lost 10 bases and the J gene lost 4 bases, with 16 bases spanning the gap. The CDR3 loop is CATSPGQSYGYTF. The DNA for the CDR3 is TGTGCCACATCCCCGGGGCAGTCCTATGGCTACACCTTC.

J is TRBJ2-6 and V is TRBV5-6; D is unclear. Germline CDR1 is SGHDT and CDR2 is YYEEEE. The CDR3 spans 14 residues. Trimming took off 2 bases at V and 0 bases at J, with 3 bases between the two ends. The CDR3 sequence is CASSFLSGANVLTF. CDR3 nucleotides: TGTGCCAGCAGCTTCCTCTCTGGGGCCAACGTCCTGACTTTC.

This clone appeared a few times. V is TRBV7-3 and J is TRBJ1-1; unclear D gene. The CDR3 loop spans 16 amino acids. CDR1 and CDR2 from the germline V gene are SGHTA and FQGTGA. V lost 5 bases, J lost 0 bases, and 16 bases lay in between. The CDR3 region has the DNA TGTGCCAGCAGCCCGGCCGCACTGCAAGTGAACACTGAAGCTTTCTTT. Residues: CASSPAALQVNTEAFF.

The rearrangement joins TRBV5-6 to TRBJ2-2, with 9 positions matching TRBD1. The CDR3 totals 16 residues. V gave up 4 bases and J gave up 7 bases; unmatched junction bases: 11. Germline CDR1 and CDR2: SGHDT and YYEEEE. CDR3 in DNA: TGTGCCAGCAGCACTATACAGGGGGCTATTAGCGGGGAGCTGTTTTTT. It codes for CASSTIQGAISGELFF.

The DNA for the CDR3 is TGTGCCAGCAGCTTAAGCGGGACAGCAGGGAACACTGAAGCTTTCTTT. Amino acids: CASSLSGTAGNTEAFF. The chain combines TRBV7-9 with TRBJ1-1; the match to TRBD1 covers 7 bases. The CDR3 extends over 16 amino acids. V gave up 2 bases and J gave up 1 base; unmatched junction bases: 7. The germline gives CDR1 SEHNR, CDR2 FQNEAQ (reference sequence).

J is TRBJ2-3 and V is TRBV9; maybe TRBD2 (5 bases). The germline CDR1 and CDR2 sequences are SGDLS and YYNGEE. CDR3 length equals 16 residues. Trimming pared 5 bases from V and 2 bases from J, leaving 18 bases between. The CDR3 region is CASSRTDSRITDTQYF. CDR3 in DNA: TGTGCCAGCAGTCGGACTGACTCGAGAATCACAGATACGCAGTATTTT. Based on the CDR3 plus reference TRBV9 and TRBJ2-3, the full variable domain is DSGVTQTPKHLITATGQRVTLRCSPRSGDLSVYWYQQSLDQGLQFLIQYYNGEERAKGNILERFSAQQFPDLHSELNLSSLELGDSALYFCASSRTDSRITDTQYFGPGTRLTVL.

The chain has TRBV24-1 and TRBJ2-1, with unresolved D. Trimming took off 5 bases at V and 6 bases at J, with 22 bases between the two ends. CDR1 and CDR2 (germline): KGHDR, SFDVKD. The CDR3 runs to 17 residues. The CDR3: CATSVTLGRSESNEQFF. As DNA, the CDR3 is TGTGCCACCAGTGTGACTTTAGGCCGCAGCGAATCCAATGAGCAGTTCTTC.

On this clone itself: The junction departs from germline at one end; a sequencing error may be responsible. Other DNA sequences in this sample translate to the same CDR3. This rearrangement joins TRBV5-1 to TRBJ2-6, with 7 bases aligning to TRBD1. This CDR3 spans 17 amino acids. The V gene's germline CDR1 is SGHRS and CDR2 YFSETQ. CDR3 DNA sequence: TGCGCCAGTAGCTTGGCCTCGACAGGGACGGGGGCCAACGTCCTGACTTTC. Translation: CASSLASTGTGANVLTF.

In DNA, the CDR3 is TGTGCTGCAGCGGGGGGACGCGATACGCAGTATTTT. It encodes CAAAGGRDTQYF. J is TRBJ2-3 and V is TRBV6-5, with TRBD2 identical over 9 bases. This CDR3 contains 12 residues. The germline V gene encodes CDR1 MNHEY and CDR2 SVGAGI.

This chain uses TRBV18 with TRBJ1-4; D ambiguous. CDR3 length: 16 residues. V was shortened by 1 base and J by 2 bases, with 11 bases between the two germline ends. CDR1 and CDR2 (germline): KGHSH, LQKENI. CDR3: CASSPRILGTNEKLFF. The CDR3 DNA reads TGTGCCAGCTCACCACGGATTCTGGGGACTAATGAAAAACTGTTTTTT. Together with reference TRBV18 and TRBJ1-4, the CDR3 gives the full variable domain: NAGVMQNPRHLVRRRGQEARLRCSPMKGHSHVYWYRQLPEEGLKFMVYLQKENIIDESGMPKERFSAEFPKEGPSILRIQQVVRGDSAAYFCASSPRILGTNEKLFFGSGTQLSVL.

V gene TRBV4-1 combines with J gene TRBJ2-3, with 9 nucleotides matching TRBD1. After removal of 4 bases from V and 4 bases from J, the junction contained 6 bases not matched to a gene. This CDR3 has 15 residues. CDR1 is MGHRA, CDR2 YSYEKL, per germline. In nucleotides, the CDR3 is TGCGCCAGCAGCCTAGGGGACAGGGAGCCAGATACGCAGTATTTT. Protein: CASSLGDREPDTQYF.

The rearrangement joins TRBV19 to TRBJ1-5; no firm D call. Germline CDR1 and CDR2: LNHDA and SQIVND (reference sequence). The CDR3 runs to 17 residues. The V end was cut by 4 bases, the J end by 0 bases, with 16 bases between. The CDR3 here is CASSKKGSADSNQPQHF. CDR3 DNA sequence: TGTGCCAGTAGTAAGAAGGGCAGCGCCGATAGCAATCAGCCCCAGCATTTT.

The chain couples TRBV11-2 to TRBJ2-7, with a possible D match to TRBD2 (5 bases). The CDR3 is 17 amino acids. V was shortened by 1 base and J by 1 base, with 17 bases between the two germline ends. CDR1 SGHAT and CDR2 FQNNGV come from the germline V gene. The CDR3 DNA sequence: TGTGCCAGCAGCTTAGGGAAAATCGGGAACCATTCCTACGAGCAGTACTTC. As protein: CASSLGKIGNHSYEQYF. The full variable domain, with the rest looked up from reference TRBV11-2 and TRBJ2-7, is EAGVAQSPRYKIIEKRQSVAFWCNPISGHATLYWYQQILGQGPKLLIQFQNNGVVDDSQLPKDRFSAERLKGVDSTLKIQPAKLEDSAVYLCASSLGKIGNHSYEQYFGPGTRLTVT.

V gene TRBV19 combines with J gene TRBJ1-2; TRBD1 is a possible D gene (6 bases). Trimming cost V 6 bases and J 4 bases, with 15 bases left between them. This CDR3 is built from 14 residues. Germline V gene lookup returns CDR1 LNHDA and CDR2 SQIVND (reference sequence). Written as DNA, the CDR3 is TGTGCCAGTAGGAGGGGGACTAAATTCTATGGCTACACCTTC. This sequence encodes CASRRGTKFYGYTF. The full variable domain, in which reference TRBV19 and TRBJ1-2 provide the parts outside the CDR3, is DGGITQSPKYLFRKEGQNVTLSCEQNLNHDAMYWYRQDPGQGLRLIYYSQIVNDFQKGDIAEGYSVSREKKESFPLTVTSAQKNPTAFYLCASRRGTKFYGYTFGSGTRLTVV.

This chain uses TRBV18 with TRBJ1-6, with D unclear. CDR3 length: 13 residues. The ends were cut back, 3 bases at V and 13 bases at J, with 13 bases in the middle. Germline assignment: CDR1 KGHSH and CDR2 LQKENI. CDR3 loop: CASSPDTAAPLHF. DNA for the CDR3: TGTGCCAGCTCACCCGACACGGCAGCGCCCCTCCACTTT.

The genes are TRBV6-2 or TRBV6-3 and TRBJ2-2; D perhaps matches TRBD2 (6 bases). The CDR3 consists of 15 residues. Germline V gene data show CDR1 as MNHEY and CDR2 as SVGEGT. The germline V and J ends were trimmed by 3 bases and 4 bases, with 12 bases remaining between them. CDR3 DNA: TGTGCCAGCAGTTATAAGAGGGAGGTCACCGGGGAGCTGTTTTTT. Translation: CASSYKREVTGELFF.

This clone was seen more than once but under ten times. The rearrangement uses TRBV9 and TRBJ1-2; a possible D gene is TRBD1 (6 bases). With 4 bases removed from V and 2 bases from J, the gap between germline ends came to 12 bases. CDR3 length: 14 residues. The germline gives CDR1 SGDLS, CDR2 YYNGEE. This CDR3 reads CASSSLGQNYGYTF. The CDR3 DNA sequence: TGTGCCAGCAGCTCTCTTGGACAGAACTATGGCTACACCTTC. Full variable domain (remainder filled in from reference TRBV9 and TRBJ1-2): DSGVTQTPKHLITATGQRVTLRCSPRSGDLSVYWYQQSLDQGLQFLIQYYNGEERAKGNILERFSAQQFPDLHSELNLSSLELGDSALYFCASSSLGQNYGYTFGSGTRLTVV.

The chain links TRBV18 to TRBJ2-1; 7 bases are a match to TRBD1. After removal of 0 bases from V and 12 bases from J, the junction contained 11 bases not matched to a gene. The germline gives CDR1 KGHSH, CDR2 LQKENI. This CDR3 region has 15 residues. CDR3 coding DNA: TGTGCCAGCTCACCACCCCCCCCGTCGGACAGGTCGCAGTTCTTC. Its protein product is CASSPPPPSDRSQFF.

The J gene is TRBJ1-3, the V gene TRBV7-2, with D perhaps TRBD1 (6 bases). The CDR3 has 18 residues. Trimming pared 2 bases from V and 2 bases from J, leaving 19 bases between. Germline V gives CDR1 SGHTA, CDR2 FQGNSA. In DNA form, the CDR3 reads TGTGCCAGCAGCTTACGCCGATGGGACACGGCGGCTGGAAACACCATATATTTT. Its translation: CASSLRRWDTAAGNTIYF.

The CDR3, as DNA: TGCAGCGTTGCGGGGGGCAAGGCAGATACGCAGTATTTT. Its translation: CSVAGGKADTQYF. J is TRBJ2-3 and V is TRBV29-1; weak D call: TRBD2 (7 bases). Germline V CDR1 and CDR2: SQVTM, ANQGSEA. The ends were cut back, 4 bases at V and 4 bases at J, with 12 bases in the middle. This CDR3 has 13 residues.

The chain employs TRBV5-1 and TRBJ2-3, with 9 bases fitting TRBD1. CDR3 size: 17 residues. CDR1 and CDR2 from the germline V gene are SGHRS and YFSETQ. V trimming: 4 bases; J trimming: 3 bases; junction bases outside the gene matches: 12. The DNA of the CDR3 is TGCGCCAGCAGCCCGTATCGGGTACAGGGGGCAACAGATACGCAGTATTTT. It translates to CASSPYRVQGATDTQYF.

The rearrangement joins TRBV18 to TRBJ2-5, with D tentatively TRBD1 (5 bases). The germline V and J ends were trimmed by 3 bases and 2 bases, with 7 bases remaining between them. This CDR3 region has 13 residues. Germline V gene lookup returns CDR1 KGHSH and CDR2 LQKENI. CDR3 protein: CASSPRQQETQYF. The CDR3 DNA is TGTGCCAGCTCACCCCGACAGCAAGAGACCCAGTACTTC.